The 21 T cell receptor beta chains presented below share a single source sample, sequenced in a study of cytomegalovirus exposure and HLA in healthy donors. The PCR used 60 Vbeta and 13 Jbeta primers. Generated by immunoSEQ multiplex PCR, the TCRdb table keeps only in-frame clones and is missing some. Among about 140,000 clones, approximately 83% were seen once, and the ten largest hold approximately 3.4%. Material for sequencing was PBMCs. The receptors were gathered from a man aged 40-55 years in good health and CMV-seronegative.

The gene calls are TRBV29-1 and TRBJ2-3; D is possibly TRBD1 (7 bases). Trimming removed 1 base at V and 2 bases at J, with 19 bases between. Per germline, CDR1 SQVTM and CDR2 ANQGSEA. The length of the CDR3 is 17 residues. Written as DNA, the CDR3 is TGCAGCGTTGAAGGCGGAGGGGGCGGCAGTTACACAGATACGCAGTATTTT. As protein: CSVEGGGGGSYTDTQYF.

The CDR3 region is CSVSGTERGAETQYF. As DNA, the CDR3 is TGCAGCGTCTCCGGGACAGAGAGGGGTGCGGAGACCCAGTACTTC. The chain links TRBV29-1 to TRBJ2-5, with 7 bases matching TRBD1. The J segment lost 5 bases and the V segment lost 6 bases, leaving 15 bases of the junction unmatched. There are 15 residues in the CDR3. Germline V lookup: CDR1 SQVTM, CDR2 ANQGSEA. The entire variable domain, with the rest obtained from reference TRBV29-1 and TRBJ2-5, is as follows: SAVISQKPSRDICQRGTSLTIQCQVDSQVTMMFWYRQQPGQSLTLIATANQGSEATYESGFVIDKFPISRPNLTFSTLTVSNMSPEDSSIYLCSVSGTERGAETQYFGPGTRLLVL.

The gene calls are TRBV25-1 and TRBJ2-3, with 13 bases identical to TRBD2. This CDR3 has 14 residues. The V and J ends lost 3 bases and 11 bases, in that order; junction bases with no gene match: 5. Germline loops: CDR1 MGHDK, CDR2 SYGVNS. The CDR3 DNA follows: TGTGCCAGCAGTGACCCGGGACTAGCGGGGCAGCAGTATTTT. Translating gives CASSDPGLAGQQYF.

The rearrangement joins TRBV7-2 to TRBJ2-2; the match to TRBD2 covers 9 bases. Per the germline V gene, CDR1 is SGHTA and CDR2 is FQGNSA. This CDR3 has 15 amino acids. With 6 bases clipped from V and 4 bases from J, the junction kept 6 bases outside the gene matches. CDR3 in amino acids: CASSGGAGGTGELFF. DNA of the CDR3: TGTGCCAGCAGTGGGGGAGCGGGGGGCACCGGGGAGCTGTTTTTT.

V and J are TRBV11-1 and TRBJ2-1, with 9 bases aligning to TRBD1. The CDR3 totals 16 residues. The ends lost 0 bases at V and 1 base at J; junction bases unmatched: 1. Germline V CDR1 and CDR2: SGHAT, FQDESV (reference sequence). The CDR3 protein is CASSLAGTGSYNEQFF. The CDR3 DNA sequence: TGTGCCAGCAGCTTAGCCGGGACAGGGTCCTACAATGAGCAGTTCTTC.

This clone was seen a handful of times. This rearrangement joins TRBV27 to TRBJ2-7; 8 nucleotides line up with TRBD1. Losses at the gene ends were 3 bases for V and 2 bases for J; bases not matched to a gene: 6. There are 15 residues in the CDR3. From germline, CDR1 is MNHEY and CDR2 SMNVEV (reference sequence). CDR3: CASSFGDRSTYEQYF. The CDR3 DNA is TGTGCCAGCAGTTTCGGGGACAGGTCAACCTACGAGCAGTACTTC.

CDR3 coding DNA: TGTGCCAGCAGTTTTTTGGCCGGGACTCCTAGCACAGATACGCAGTATTTT. Its protein is CASSFLAGTPSTDTQYF. The chain employs TRBV28 and TRBJ2-3; possibly TRBD2 for D (6 bases). Trimming took off 3 bases at V and 0 bases at J, with 16 bases between the two ends. CDR3 length: 17 amino acids. Germline CDR1 reads MDHEN; CDR2 reads SYDVKM.

The V call is TRBV27, the J call TRBJ2-5; 9 bases are a match to TRBD2. The CDR3 extends over 18 amino acids. Germline-derived CDR1 and CDR2 are MNHEY and SMNVEV (reference sequence). With 3 bases clipped from V and 5 bases from J, the junction kept 16 bases outside the gene matches. As DNA, the CDR3 is TGTGCCAGCAGTTTGCGACCGGGACTAGCTGTATTAGCGGAGACCCAGTACTTC. This gives the protein CASSLRPGLAVLAETQYF.

J is TRBJ1-2 and V is TRBV6-4; 8 bases map to TRBD1. V lost 5 bases and J lost 5; bases outside the gene matches: 4. The CDR3 consists of 13 residues. Germline assignment: CDR1 MRHNA and CDR2 SNTAGT. The CDR3 DNA is TGTGCCAGCAGTCCAGGGGGCTTTTATGGCTACACCTTC. This codes for CASSPGGFYGYTF.

The rearrangement links TRBV5-1 to TRBJ2-5; TRBD1 is a possible D gene (6 bases). Germline CDR1 SGHRS, CDR2 YFSETQ. The V and J ends lost 2 bases and 1 base respectively, with 9 bases between them. The CDR3 runs to 14 residues. The CDR3 DNA follows: TGCGCCAGCAGCTTAGGACAGCTCCAAGAGACCCAGTACTTC. It is translated as CASSLGQLQETQYF. Looking up the rest from reference TRBV5-1 and TRBJ2-5 gives the full variable domain: KAGVTQTPRYLIKTRGQQVTLSCSPISGHRSVSWYQQTPGQGLQFLFEYFSETQRNKGNFPGRFSGRQFSNSRSEMNVSTLELGDSALYLCASSLGQLQETQYFGPGTRLLVL.

This clone has only one observation. The chain couples TRBV4-3 to TRBJ2-3, with D maybe TRBD2 (6 bases). The germline CDR1 and CDR2 sequences are LGHNA and YSLEER. CDR3 size: 17 residues. The V end was cut by 0 bases, the J end by 2 bases, with 15 bases between. The chain's CDR3 is CASSQEDRDFNTDTQYF. In DNA, the CDR3 is TGCGCCAGCAGCCAAGAGGACCGGGACTTTAACACAGATACGCAGTATTTT.

CDR3 bases: TGTGCCAGCAGCTTGACAGTTGGAAACACCATATATTTT. Encoded protein: CASSLTVGNTIYF. The V and J genes are TRBV7-9 and TRBJ1-3, with a tentative D call TRBD1 (5 bases). The CDR3 is 13 amino acids. Germline CDR1 reads SEHNR; CDR2 reads FQNEAQ (reference sequence). Trimming took 3 bases from V and 3 from J, leaving 6 bases between them.

The rearrangement joins TRBV6-5 to TRBJ2-2; unclear D gene. The CDR3 runs to 13 residues. V lost 6 bases to trimming and J lost 4 bases, with 9 bases between them. Germline CDR1 and CDR2: MNHEY and SVGAGI. The CDR3 protein is CASSRKPTGELFF. The CDR3 DNA follows: TGTGCCAGCAGCCGCAAGCCCACCGGGGAGCTGTTTTTT.

The chain is built from TRBV4-3 and TRBJ1-2; 7 bases match TRBD1. The germline V gene encodes CDR1 LGHNA and CDR2 YSLEER. CDR3 length: 15 residues. V trimming: 7 bases; J trimming: 0 bases; junction bases outside the gene matches: 8. The CDR3 DNA reads as TGCGCCAGCAAAGGGGGCGGCAATTCTAACTATGGCTACACCTTC. This gives the protein CASKGGGNSNYGYTF.

Only a few counts were recorded for this clone. The chain joins TRBV4-3 to TRBJ2-7, with D tentatively TRBD2 (5 bases). Germline V CDR1 and CDR2: LGHNA, YSLEER. The CDR3 has 13 residues. V lost 1 base and J 6 bases, leaving 10 bases between the germline ends. CDR3 sequence reads: CASSQVRAGEQYF. DNA of the CDR3: TGCGCCAGCAGCCAAGTGAGGGCGGGCGAGCAGTACTTC.

The V call is TRBV28, the J call TRBJ1-1; 8 positions agree with TRBD1. Unmatched junction bases numbered 10, after V lost 5 bases and J lost 5 bases. The CDR3 contains 15 residues. Germline V lookup: CDR1 MDHEN, CDR2 SYDVKM. CDR3 coding DNA: TGTGCCAGCAGTCCCTTTTACAGGGGGAAAACTGAAGCTTTCTTT. This codes for CASSPFYRGKTEAFF. Full variable domain (rest looked up from reference TRBV28 and TRBJ1-1): DVKVTQSSRYLVKRTGEKVFLECVQDMDHENMFWYRQDPGLGLRLIYFSYDVKMKEKGDIPEGYSVSREKKERFSLILESASTNQTSMYLCASSPFYRGKTEAFFGQGTRLTVV.

The V and J genes are TRBV6-1 and TRBJ1-4, with D perhaps matching TRBD1 (5 bases). CDR1 and CDR2 from the germline V gene are MNHNS and SASEGT. The CDR3 sequence is 14 residues long. The ends were cut back, 7 bases at V and 3 bases at J, with 12 bases in the middle. The CDR3 nucleotides read TGTGCCAGCACAGGGTACGAGGCTAATGAAAAACTGTTTTTT. It specifies CASTGYEANEKLFF.

This clone was counted a single time. The CDR3 sequence is CASGQAEAFF. The DNA for the CDR3 is TGTGCTAGTGGACAGGCTGAAGCTTTCTTT. V is TRBV12-5 and J is TRBJ1-1, with D tentatively TRBD1 (5 bases). The CDR3 runs to 10 residues. Germline loops: CDR1 LGHNT, CDR2 FRNRAP. V was shortened by 6 bases and J by 6 bases, with 5 bases between the two germline ends.

V usage is TRBV9 and J usage is TRBJ2-3; TRBD2 agrees at 7 bases. Germline V gene lookup returns CDR1 SGDLS and CDR2 YYNGEE. CDR3 length: 15 residues. After removal of 3 bases from V and 0 bases from J, the junction contained 4 bases not matched to a gene. This CDR3 is CASSERDSSTDTQYF. The CDR3 coding sequence is TGTGCCAGCAGCGAGCGGGATTCTAGCACAGATACGCAGTATTTT.

The rearrangement joins TRBV30 to TRBJ1-6, with D unresolved. The CDR3 spans 14 residues. CDR1 and CDR2 (germline): GTSNPN, SVGIG (reference sequence). V lost 5 bases and J 7 bases, leaving 15 bases between the germline ends. The CDR3 region is CAWGEQMGNSPLHF. The CDR3 DNA follows: TGTGCCTGGGGGGAGCAGATGGGGAATTCACCCCTCCACTTT.

J is TRBJ2-3 and V is TRBV18, with TRBD2 identical over 12 bases. This CDR3 is built from 15 residues. CDR1 and CDR2 (germline): KGHSH, LQKENI. Trimming at V came to 6 bases and at J to 4 bases, leaving 5 bases not matched to a gene. This chain's CDR3 is CASSTTSGSPDTQYF. CDR3 sequence (DNA): TGTGCCAGCTCCACGACTAGCGGGAGCCCAGATACGCAGTATTTT.